This entry lists 9 T cell receptor beta chains sequenced from one sample in a study of blood T cell repertoires in COVID-19. Data came from immunoSEQ multiplex PCR; TCRdb stores just in-frame clones and leaves some out. This repertoire shows about 93,000 clones, roughly 90% found once; its top ten account for around 1.5%. The specimen sequenced was peripheral blood. Source of these receptors: a human donor with active COVID-19. The donor label of this sample is uncertain.

The chain recombines TRBV28 with TRBJ1-5; the D gene is possibly TRBD1 (6 bases). The CDR3 sequence is 15 residues long. Germline lookup yields CDR1 MDHEN and CDR2 SYDVKM. Trimming shortened V by 3 bases and J by 6 bases, and 15 bases separated the two germline ends. CDR3 DNA sequence: TGTGCCAGCAGTTTGGGGGCGATGTTGGGTCAGCCCCAGCATTTT. This encodes CASSLGAMLGQPQHF. Looking up the rest from reference TRBV28 and TRBJ1-5 gives the full variable domain: DVKVTQSSRYLVKRTGEKVFLECVQDMDHENMFWYRQDPGLGLRLIYFSYDVKMKEKGDIPEGYSVSREKKERFSLILESASTNQTSMYLCASSLGAMLGQPQHFGDGTRLSIL.

The V call is TRBV5-1, the J call TRBJ1-1, with a tentative D call TRBD1 (6 bases). Germline assignment: CDR1 SGHRS and CDR2 YFSETQ. CDR3 length equals 17 residues. Trimming removed 6 bases at V and 2 bases at J, with 23 bases between. The CDR3 sequence: CASTVLPTGGSNTEAFF. In nucleotides, the CDR3 is TGCGCCAGCACCGTCCTCCCCACGGGGGGCTCAAACACTGAAGCTTTCTTT.

This chain links TRBV24-1 with TRBJ2-1, with a tentative D call TRBD2 (7 bases). Germline-derived CDR1 and CDR2 are KGHDR and SFDVKD. V was shortened by 5 bases and J by 3 bases, with 16 bases between the two germline ends. The CDR3 is made up of 16 amino acids. CDR3 DNA sequence: TGTGCCACCAGTGCGACCGCGGGGGCGAACTACAATGAGCAGTTCTTC. This translates into CATSATAGANYNEQFF.

The chain has TRBV3-1 (or the pseudogene TRBV3-2) and TRBJ2-3, with 10 bases matching TRBD2. This CDR3 contains 16 residues. Germline CDR1 reads LGHDT; CDR2 reads YNNKEL (reference sequence). Germline trimming cut 2 bases from V and 3 bases from J; bases unmatched to any gene: 5. The CDR3 sequence: CASSQSGGARTDTQYF. DNA of the CDR3: TGTGCCAGCAGCCAAAGCGGGGGGGCTAGAACAGATACGCAGTATTTT.

This chain joins TRBV5-4 and TRBJ2-7; 9 nucleotides match TRBD2. The germline V gene has CDR1 SGHNT and CDR2 YYREEE (reference sequence). This CDR3 is built from 16 residues. The V segment lost 4 bases and the J segment 9 bases; nucleotides outside the gene matches: 17. CDR3 sequence: CASSGPAGGTPSLQYF. The CDR3 DNA sequence: TGTGCCAGCAGCGGACCGGCGGGGGGGACCCCCTCCTTGCAGTACTTC.

This chain joins TRBV4-3 and TRBJ2-1; D ambiguous. The length of the CDR3 is 14 residues. The V and J ends lost 0 bases and 7 bases respectively, with 10 bases between them. CDR1 is LGHNA, CDR2 YSLEER, per germline. The CDR3 here is CASSQDRGENEQFF. The DNA for the CDR3 is TGCGCCAGCAGCCAAGATCGAGGTGAGAATGAGCAGTTCTTC.

The gene calls are TRBV11-3 and TRBJ2-7; TRBD1 matches 12 bases. This CDR3 is 15 amino acids long. Germline values: CDR1 SGHNT, CDR2 YENEEA. Losses at the gene ends were 2 bases for V and 6 bases for J; bases not matched to a gene: 5. CDR3 nucleotide sequence: TGTGCCAGCAGCTTAACGGGACAGGGGGCCATCGAGCAGTACTTC. Its translation: CASSLTGQGAIEQYF.

The chain has TRBV27 and TRBJ2-7, with D perhaps TRBD2 (5 bases). V was pared by 4 bases and J by 4 bases, with 8 bases between. The CDR3 totals 12 residues. In germline, CDR1 is MNHEY, CDR2 SMNVEV (reference sequence). The CDR3 spells CASSYSGYEQYF. The CDR3 DNA reads as TGTGCCAGCAGTTACAGCGGATACGAGCAGTACTTC.

This clone showed up just once. The rearrangement links TRBV5-1 to TRBJ1-1, with a tentative D call TRBD1 (6 bases). The CDR3 has 16 amino acids. Trimming cost V 4 bases and J 3 bases, with 19 bases left between them. The germline CDR1 and CDR2 sequences are SGHRS and YFSETQ. CDR3 sequence: CASSAGTPRPYTEAFF. The CDR3 region has the DNA TGCGCCAGCAGCGCAGGGACACCAAGGCCGTACACTGAAGCTTTCTTT.